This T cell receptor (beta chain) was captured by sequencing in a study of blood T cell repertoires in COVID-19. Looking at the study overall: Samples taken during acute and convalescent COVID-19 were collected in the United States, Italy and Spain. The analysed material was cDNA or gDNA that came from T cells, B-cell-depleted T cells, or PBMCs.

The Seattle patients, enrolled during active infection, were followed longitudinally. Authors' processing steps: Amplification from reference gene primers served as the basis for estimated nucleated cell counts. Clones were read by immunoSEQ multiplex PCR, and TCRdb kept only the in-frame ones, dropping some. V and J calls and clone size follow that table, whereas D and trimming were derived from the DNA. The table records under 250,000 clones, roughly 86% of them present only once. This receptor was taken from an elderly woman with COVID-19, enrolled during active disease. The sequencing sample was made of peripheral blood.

CDR3 amino acids: CASSLSGDLPRGGGVTDTQYF. Here the CDR3 DNA reads TGTGCCAGCAGTTTATCGGGAGATCTCCCCCGGGGGGGCGGAGTCACAGATACGCAGTATTTT. This chain links TRBV27 with TRBJ2-3; 8 positions agree with TRBD2. V lost 0 bases, J lost 2 bases, and 19 bases stayed unmatched. Germline lookup yields CDR1 MNHEY and CDR2 SMNVEV (reference sequence). This CDR3 has 21 residues.